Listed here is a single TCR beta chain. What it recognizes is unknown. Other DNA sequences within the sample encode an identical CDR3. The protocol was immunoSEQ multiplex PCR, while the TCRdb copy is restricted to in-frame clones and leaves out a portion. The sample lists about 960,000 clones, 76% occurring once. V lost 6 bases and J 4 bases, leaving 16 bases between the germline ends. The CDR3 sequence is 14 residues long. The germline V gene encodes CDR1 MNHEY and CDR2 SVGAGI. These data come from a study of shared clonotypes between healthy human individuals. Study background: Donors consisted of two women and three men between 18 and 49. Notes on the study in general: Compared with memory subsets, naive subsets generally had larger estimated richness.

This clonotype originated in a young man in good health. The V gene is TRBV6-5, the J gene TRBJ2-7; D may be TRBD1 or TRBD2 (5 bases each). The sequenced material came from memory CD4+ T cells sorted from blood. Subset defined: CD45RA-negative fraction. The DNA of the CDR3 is TGTGCCAGCAGCCCTCAGGGACCCGGTTACGAGCAGTACTTC. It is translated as CASSPQGPGYEQYF.